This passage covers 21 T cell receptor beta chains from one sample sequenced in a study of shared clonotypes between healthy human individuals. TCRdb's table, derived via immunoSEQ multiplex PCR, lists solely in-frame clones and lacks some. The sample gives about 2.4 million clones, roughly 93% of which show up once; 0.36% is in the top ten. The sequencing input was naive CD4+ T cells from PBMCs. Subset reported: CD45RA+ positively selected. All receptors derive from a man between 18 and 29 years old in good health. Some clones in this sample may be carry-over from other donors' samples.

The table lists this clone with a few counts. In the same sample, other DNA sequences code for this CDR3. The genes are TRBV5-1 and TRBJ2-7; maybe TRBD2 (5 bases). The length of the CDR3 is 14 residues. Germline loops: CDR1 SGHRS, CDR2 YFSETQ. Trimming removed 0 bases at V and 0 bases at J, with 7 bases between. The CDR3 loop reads CASSLDGSSYEQYF. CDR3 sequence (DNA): TGCGCCAGCAGCTTGGATGGGAGCTCCTACGAGCAGTACTTC.

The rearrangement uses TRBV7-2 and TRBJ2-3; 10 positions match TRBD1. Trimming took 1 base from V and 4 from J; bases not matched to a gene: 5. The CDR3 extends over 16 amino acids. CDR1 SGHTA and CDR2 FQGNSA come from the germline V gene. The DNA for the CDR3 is TGTGCCAGCAGCTTAGGGGGACAGGGGAGGGCAGATACGCAGTATTTT. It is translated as CASSLGGQGRADTQYF.

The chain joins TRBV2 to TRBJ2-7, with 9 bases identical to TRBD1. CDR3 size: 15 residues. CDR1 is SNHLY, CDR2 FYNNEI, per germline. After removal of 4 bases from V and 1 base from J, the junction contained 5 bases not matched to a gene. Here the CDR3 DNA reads TGTGCCAGCAGTGTCCTCGGGACAGGGTCCTACGAGCAGTACTTC. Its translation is CASSVLGTGSYEQYF. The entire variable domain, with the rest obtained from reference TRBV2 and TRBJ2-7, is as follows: EPEVTQTPSHQVTQMGQEVILRCVPISNHLYFYWYRQILGQKVEFLVSFYNNEISEKSEIFDDQFSVERPDGSNFTLKIRSTKLEDSAMYFCASSVLGTGSYEQYFGPGTRLTVT.

CDR3 region: CASSFFGTANTGELFF. CDR3 sequence (DNA): TGCGCCAGCAGCTTTTTTGGGACAGCTAACACCGGGGAGCTGTTTTTT. The chain has TRBV5-1 and TRBJ2-2; 7 bases fit TRBD1. The CDR3 is 16 residues long. J gave up 2 bases and V 2 bases, and 6 bases lay outside the gene matches. Germline assignment: CDR1 SGHRS and CDR2 YFSETQ.

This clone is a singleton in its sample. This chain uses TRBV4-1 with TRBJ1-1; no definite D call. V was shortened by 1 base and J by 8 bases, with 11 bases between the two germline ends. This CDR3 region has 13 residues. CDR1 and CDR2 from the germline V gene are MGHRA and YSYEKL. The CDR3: CASSQGAGREAFF. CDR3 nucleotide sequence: TGCGCCAGCAGCCAAGGGGCGGGTCGAGAAGCTTTCTTT.

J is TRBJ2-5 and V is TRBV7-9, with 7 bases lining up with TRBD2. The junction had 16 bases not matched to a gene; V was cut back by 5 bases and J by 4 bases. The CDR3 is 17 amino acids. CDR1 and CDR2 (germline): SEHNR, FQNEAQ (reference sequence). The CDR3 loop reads CASSPGAGDLLGETQYF. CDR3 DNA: TGTGCCAGCAGCCCCGGGGCGGGAGATCTCCTCGGAGAGACCCAGTACTTC.

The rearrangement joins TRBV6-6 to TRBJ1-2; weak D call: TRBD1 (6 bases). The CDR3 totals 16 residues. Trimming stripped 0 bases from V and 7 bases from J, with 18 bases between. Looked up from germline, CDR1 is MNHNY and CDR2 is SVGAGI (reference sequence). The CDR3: CASSYSPQGKYRGYTF. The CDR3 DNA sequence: TGTGCCAGCAGTTACTCCCCACAGGGCAAGTATCGTGGCTACACCTTC.

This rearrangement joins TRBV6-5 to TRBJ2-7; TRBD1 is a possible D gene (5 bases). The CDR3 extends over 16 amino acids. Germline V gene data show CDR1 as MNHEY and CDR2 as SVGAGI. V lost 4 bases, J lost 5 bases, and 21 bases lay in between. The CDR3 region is CASSSQKPQGFHEQYF. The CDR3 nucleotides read TGTGCCAGCAGTTCCCAAAAACCCCAGGGATTCCACGAGCAGTACTTC.

The CDR3 is CASTGGLGQPQHF. The CDR3, as DNA: TGTGCCAGCACCGGGGGCCTTGGGCAGCCCCAGCATTTT. V usage is TRBV6-1 and J usage is TRBJ1-5, with D perhaps matching TRBD1 (6 bases). Germline lookup yields CDR1 MNHNS and CDR2 SASEGT. Trimming cost V 7 bases and J 7 bases, with 14 bases left between them. The CDR3 length is 13 residues.

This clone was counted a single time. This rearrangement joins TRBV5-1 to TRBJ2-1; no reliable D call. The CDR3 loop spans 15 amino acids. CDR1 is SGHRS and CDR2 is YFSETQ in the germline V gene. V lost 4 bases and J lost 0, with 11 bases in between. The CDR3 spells CASSPDGNSYNEQFF. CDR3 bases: TGCGCCAGCAGCCCCGACGGTAACTCCTACAATGAGCAGTTCTTC. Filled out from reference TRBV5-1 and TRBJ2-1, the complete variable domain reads KAGVTQTPRYLIKTRGQQVTLSCSPISGHRSVSWYQQTPGQGLQFLFEYFSETQRNKGNFPGRFSGRQFSNSRSEMNVSTLELGDSALYLCASSPDGNSYNEQFFGPGTRLTVL.

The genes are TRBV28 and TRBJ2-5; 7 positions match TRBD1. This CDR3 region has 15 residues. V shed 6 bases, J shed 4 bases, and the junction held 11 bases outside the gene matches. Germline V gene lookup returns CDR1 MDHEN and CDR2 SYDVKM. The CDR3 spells CASRQRGPGTETQYF. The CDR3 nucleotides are TGTGCCAGCAGACAGAGGGGGCCGGGTACAGAGACCCAGTACTTC.

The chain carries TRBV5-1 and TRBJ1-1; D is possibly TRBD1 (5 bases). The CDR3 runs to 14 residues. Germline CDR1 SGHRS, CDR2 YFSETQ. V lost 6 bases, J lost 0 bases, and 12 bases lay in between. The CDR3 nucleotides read TGCGCCAGCAACACTGGGACCCTGAACACTGAAGCTTTCTTT. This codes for CASNTGTLNTEAFF.

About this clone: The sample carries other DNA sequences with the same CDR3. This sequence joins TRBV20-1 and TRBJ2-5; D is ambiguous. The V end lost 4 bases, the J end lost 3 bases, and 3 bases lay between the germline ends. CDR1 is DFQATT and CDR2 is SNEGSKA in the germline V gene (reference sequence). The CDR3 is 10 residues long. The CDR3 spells CSATEETQYF. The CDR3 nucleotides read TGCAGTGCTACAGAAGAGACCCAGTACTTC.

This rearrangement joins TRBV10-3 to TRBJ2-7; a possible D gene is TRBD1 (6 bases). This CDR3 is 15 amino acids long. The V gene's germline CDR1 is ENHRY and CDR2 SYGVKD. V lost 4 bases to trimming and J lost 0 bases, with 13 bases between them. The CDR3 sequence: CAISGGHPSSYEQYF. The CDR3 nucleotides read TGTGCCATCAGTGGGGGACATCCTAGCTCCTACGAGCAGTACTTC.

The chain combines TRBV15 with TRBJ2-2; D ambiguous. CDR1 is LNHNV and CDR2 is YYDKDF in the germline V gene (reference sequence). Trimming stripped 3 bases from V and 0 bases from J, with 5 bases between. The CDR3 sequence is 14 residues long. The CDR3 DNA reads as TGTGCCACCAGCAGGGCTCCGAACACCGGGGAGCTGTTTTTT. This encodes CATSRAPNTGELFF.

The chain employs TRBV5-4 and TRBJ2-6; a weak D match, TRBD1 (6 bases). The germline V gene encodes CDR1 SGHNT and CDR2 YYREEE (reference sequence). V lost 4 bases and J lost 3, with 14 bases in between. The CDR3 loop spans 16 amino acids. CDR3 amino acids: CASSIYRVLGANVLTF. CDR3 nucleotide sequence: TGTGCCAGCAGCATCTACAGGGTACTTGGGGCCAACGTCCTGACTTTC. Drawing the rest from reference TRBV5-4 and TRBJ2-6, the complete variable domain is ETGVTQSPTHLIKTRGQQVTLRCSSQSGHNTVSWYQQALGQGPQFIFQYYREEENGRGNFPPRFSGLQFPNYSSELNVNALELDDSALYLCASSIYRVLGANVLTFGAGSRLTVL.

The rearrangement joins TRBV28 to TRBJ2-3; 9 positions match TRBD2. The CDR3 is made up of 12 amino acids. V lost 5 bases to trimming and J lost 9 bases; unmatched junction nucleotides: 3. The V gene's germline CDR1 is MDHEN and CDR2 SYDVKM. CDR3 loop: CASSIAGDTQYF. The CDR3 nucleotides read TGTGCCAGCAGTATAGCGGGAGACACGCAGTATTTT.

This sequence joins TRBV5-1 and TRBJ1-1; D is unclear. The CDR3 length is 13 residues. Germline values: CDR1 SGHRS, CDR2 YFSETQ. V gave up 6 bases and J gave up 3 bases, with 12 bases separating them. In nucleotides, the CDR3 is TGCGCCAGCAAGCGGGTTGTCGACACTGAAGCTTTCTTT. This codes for CASKRVVDTEAFF.

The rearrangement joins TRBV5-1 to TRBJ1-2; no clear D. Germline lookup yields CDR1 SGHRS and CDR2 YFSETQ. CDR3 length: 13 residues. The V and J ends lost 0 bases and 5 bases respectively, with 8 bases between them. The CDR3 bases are TGCGCCAGCAGCTTGGAACGGGAATATGGCTACACCTTC. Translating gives CASSLEREYGYTF.

CDR3 residues: CASSSRQRETQYF. CDR3 DNA: TGTGCCAGCAGCTCACGACAGAGAGAGACCCAGTACTTC. The chain joins TRBV9 to TRBJ2-5, with D possibly matching TRBD1 (5 bases). The CDR3 extends over 13 amino acids. Trimming took 4 bases from V and 4 from J, leaving 11 bases between them. Germline CDR1 reads SGDLS; CDR2 reads YYNGEE.

The CDR3 sequence is CASSYAGGRNEQFF. The CDR3 coding sequence is TGTGCCAGCAGTTACGCGGGAGGGCGGAATGAGCAGTTCTTC. The rearrangement uses TRBV6-5 and TRBJ2-1, with 9 nucleotides matching TRBD2. V shed 2 bases, J shed 7 bases, and the junction held 3 bases outside the gene matches. The CDR3 is made up of 14 amino acids. The germline V gene encodes CDR1 MNHEY and CDR2 SVGAGI.